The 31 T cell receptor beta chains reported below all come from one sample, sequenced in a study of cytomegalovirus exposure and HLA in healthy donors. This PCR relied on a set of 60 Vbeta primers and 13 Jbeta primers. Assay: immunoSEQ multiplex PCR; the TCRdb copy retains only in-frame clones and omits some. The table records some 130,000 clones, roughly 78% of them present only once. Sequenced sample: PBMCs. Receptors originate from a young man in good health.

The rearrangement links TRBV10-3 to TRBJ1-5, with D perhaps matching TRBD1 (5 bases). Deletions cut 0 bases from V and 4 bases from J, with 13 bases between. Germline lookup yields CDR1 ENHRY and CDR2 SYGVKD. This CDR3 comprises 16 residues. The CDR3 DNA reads TGTGCCATCAGTGAGTCGTTGGCAGGGTGGAATCAGCCCCAGCATTTT. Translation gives CAISESLAGWNQPQHF.

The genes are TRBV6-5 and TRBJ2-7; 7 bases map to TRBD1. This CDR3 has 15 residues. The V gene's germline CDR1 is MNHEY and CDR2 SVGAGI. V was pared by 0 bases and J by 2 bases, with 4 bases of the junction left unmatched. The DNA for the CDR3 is TGTGCCAGCAGTTACTCGGGGACAGCGACCTACGAGCAGTACTTC. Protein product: CASSYSGTATYEQYF.

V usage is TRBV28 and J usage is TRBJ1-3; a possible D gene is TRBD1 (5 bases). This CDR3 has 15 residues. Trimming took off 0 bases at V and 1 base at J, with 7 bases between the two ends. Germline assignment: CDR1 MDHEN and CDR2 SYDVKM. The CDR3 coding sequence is TGTGCCAGCAGTTTATGGGCAGGGTCTGGAAACACCATATATTTT. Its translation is CASSLWAGSGNTIYF.

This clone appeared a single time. The CDR3 reads CASSPQSGSYEQYF. CDR3 DNA sequence: TGTGCCAGCAGCCCCCAGTCGGGTAGCTACGAGCAGTACTTC. The chain is built from TRBV9 and TRBJ2-7; D remains ambiguous. This CDR3 region has 14 residues. The germline V gene encodes CDR1 SGDLS and CDR2 YYNGEE. V was clipped by 4 bases and J by 3 bases, with 14 bases between them.

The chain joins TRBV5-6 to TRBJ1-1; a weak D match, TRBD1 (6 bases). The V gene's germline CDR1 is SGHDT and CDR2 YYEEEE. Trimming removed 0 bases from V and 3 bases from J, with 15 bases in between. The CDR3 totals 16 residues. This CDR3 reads CASSLAGGGGHTEAFF. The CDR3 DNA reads TGTGCCAGCAGCTTGGCCGGTGGGGGGGGCCACACTGAAGCTTTCTTT.

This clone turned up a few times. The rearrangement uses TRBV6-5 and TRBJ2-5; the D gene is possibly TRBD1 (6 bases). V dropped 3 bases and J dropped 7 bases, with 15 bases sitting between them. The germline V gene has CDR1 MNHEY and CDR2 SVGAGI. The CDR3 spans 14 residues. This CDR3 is CASSYGGFVGTQYF. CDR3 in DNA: TGTGCCAGCAGTTATGGGGGCTTTGTAGGGACCCAGTACTTC.

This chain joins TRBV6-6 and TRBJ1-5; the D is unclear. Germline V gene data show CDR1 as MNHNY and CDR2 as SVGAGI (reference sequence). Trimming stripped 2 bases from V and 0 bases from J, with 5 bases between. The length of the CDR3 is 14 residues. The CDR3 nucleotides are TGTGCCAGCAGTTACACAAATAGCAATCAGCCCCAGCATTTT. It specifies CASSYTNSNQPQHF.

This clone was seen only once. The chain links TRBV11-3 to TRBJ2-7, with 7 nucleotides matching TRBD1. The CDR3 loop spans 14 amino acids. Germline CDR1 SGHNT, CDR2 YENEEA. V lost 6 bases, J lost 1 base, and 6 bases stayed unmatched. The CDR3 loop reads CASSPRDRSYEQYF. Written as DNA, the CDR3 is TGTGCCAGCAGTCCTCGGGACAGATCCTACGAGCAGTACTTC.

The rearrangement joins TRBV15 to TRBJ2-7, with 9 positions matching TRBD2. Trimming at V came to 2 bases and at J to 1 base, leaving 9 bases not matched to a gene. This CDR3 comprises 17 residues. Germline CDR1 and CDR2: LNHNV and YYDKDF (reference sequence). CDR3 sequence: CATSRPPGLAFSYEQYF. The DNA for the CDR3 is TGTGCCACCAGCAGACCACCTGGACTAGCGTTTTCCTACGAGCAGTACTTC.

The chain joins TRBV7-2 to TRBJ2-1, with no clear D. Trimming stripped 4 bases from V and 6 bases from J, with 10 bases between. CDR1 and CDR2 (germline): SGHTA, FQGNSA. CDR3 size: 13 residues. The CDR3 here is CASSSRRGNEQFF. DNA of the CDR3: TGTGCCAGCAGCTCTAGGAGAGGCAATGAGCAGTTCTTC.

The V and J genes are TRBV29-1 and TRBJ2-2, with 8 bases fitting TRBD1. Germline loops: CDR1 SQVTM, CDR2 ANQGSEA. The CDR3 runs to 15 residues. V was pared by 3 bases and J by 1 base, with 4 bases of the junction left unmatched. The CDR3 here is CSVDPGTGNTGELFF. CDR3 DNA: TGCAGCGTTGATCCCGGGACAGGGAACACCGGGGAGCTGTTTTTT.

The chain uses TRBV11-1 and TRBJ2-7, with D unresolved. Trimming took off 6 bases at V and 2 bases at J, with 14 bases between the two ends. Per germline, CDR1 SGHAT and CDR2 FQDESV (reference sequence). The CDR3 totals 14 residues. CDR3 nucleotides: TGTGCCAGCAGACAACACCTAGAGACCTACGAGCAGTACTTC. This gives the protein CASRQHLETYEQYF. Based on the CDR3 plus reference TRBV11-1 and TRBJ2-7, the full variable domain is EAEVAQSPRYKITEKSQAVAFWCDPISGHATLYWYRQILGQGPELLVQFQDESVVDDSQLPKDRFSAERLKGVDSTLKIQPAELGDSAMYLCASRQHLETYEQYFGPGTRLTVT.

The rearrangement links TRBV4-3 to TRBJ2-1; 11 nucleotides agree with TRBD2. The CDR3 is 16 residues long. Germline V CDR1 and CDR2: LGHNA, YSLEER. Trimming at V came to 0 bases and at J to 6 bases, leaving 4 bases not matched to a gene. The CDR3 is CASSQDLAGGLNEQFF. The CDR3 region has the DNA TGCGCCAGCAGCCAAGACCTAGCGGGAGGTCTCAATGAGCAGTTCTTC.

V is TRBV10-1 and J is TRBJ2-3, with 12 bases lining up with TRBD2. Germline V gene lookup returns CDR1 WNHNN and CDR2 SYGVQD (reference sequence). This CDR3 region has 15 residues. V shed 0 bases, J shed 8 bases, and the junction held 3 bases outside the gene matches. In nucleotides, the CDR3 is TGCGCCAGCAGTGAGTCGATGGGACTAGCGGGTACGCAGTATTTT. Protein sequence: CASSESMGLAGTQYF.

Here the CDR3 reads CAWSFPGQPQHF. In DNA, the CDR3 is TGTGCCTGGAGTTTCCCGGGGCAGCCCCAGCATTTT. The gene calls are TRBV30 and TRBJ1-5; D is uncertain. The germline V gene encodes CDR1 GTSNPN and CDR2 SVGIG (reference sequence). This CDR3 spans 12 amino acids. Between the trimmed V and J ends, which lost 2 bases and 7 bases, there was a span of 9 bases.

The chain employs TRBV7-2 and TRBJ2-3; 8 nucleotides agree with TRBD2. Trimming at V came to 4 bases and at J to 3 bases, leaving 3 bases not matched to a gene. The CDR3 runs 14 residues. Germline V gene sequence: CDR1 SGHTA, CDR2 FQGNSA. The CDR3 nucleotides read TGTGCCAGCAGCTATACTAGCGGTACAGATACGCAGTATTTT. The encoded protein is CASSYTSGTDTQYF.

The CDR3 protein is CASNLAGTSYEQYF. For the CDR3, the DNA is TGTGCCAGCAACCTAGCGGGCACCTCCTACGAGCAGTACTTC. The chain combines TRBV28 with TRBJ2-7, with 8 bases matching TRBD2. This CDR3 comprises 14 residues. In germline, CDR1 is MDHEN, CDR2 SYDVKM. The J segment lost 0 bases and the V segment lost 7 bases, leaving 5 bases of the junction unmatched. Full variable domain (rest looked up from reference TRBV28 and TRBJ2-7): DVKVTQSSRYLVKRTGEKVFLECVQDMDHENMFWYRQDPGLGLRLIYFSYDVKMKEKGDIPEGYSVSREKKERFSLILESASTNQTSMYLCASNLAGTSYEQYFGPGTRLTVT.

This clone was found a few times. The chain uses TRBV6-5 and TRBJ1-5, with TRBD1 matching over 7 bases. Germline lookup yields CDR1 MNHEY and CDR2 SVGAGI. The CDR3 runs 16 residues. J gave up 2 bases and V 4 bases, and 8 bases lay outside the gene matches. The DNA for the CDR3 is TGTGCCAGCAGTTCAAGGGGGCGGGTGGGCAATCAGCCCCAGCATTTT. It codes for CASSSRGRVGNQPQHF.

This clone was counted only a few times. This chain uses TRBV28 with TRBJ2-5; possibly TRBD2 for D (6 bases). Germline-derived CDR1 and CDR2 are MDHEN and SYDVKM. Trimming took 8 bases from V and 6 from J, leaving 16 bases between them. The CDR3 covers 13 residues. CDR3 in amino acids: CASGTGTSQTQYF. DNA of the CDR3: TGTGCCAGCGGCACCGGGACTTCGCAGACCCAGTACTTC.

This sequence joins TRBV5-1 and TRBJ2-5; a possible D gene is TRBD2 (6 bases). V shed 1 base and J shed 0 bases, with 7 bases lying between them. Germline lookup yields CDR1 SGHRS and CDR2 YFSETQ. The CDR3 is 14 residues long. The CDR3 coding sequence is TGCGCCAGCAGCTTGTGGGGGGACCAAGAGACCCAGTACTTC. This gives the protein CASSLWGDQETQYF.

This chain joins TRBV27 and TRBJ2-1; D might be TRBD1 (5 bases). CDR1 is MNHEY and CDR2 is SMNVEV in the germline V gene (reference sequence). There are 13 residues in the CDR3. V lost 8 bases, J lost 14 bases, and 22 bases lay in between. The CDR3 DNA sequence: TGTGCCAGCCAGGCTCCCTTGGCAGGGCAGGAGTTCTTC. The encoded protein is CASQAPLAGQEFF.

CDR3 amino acids: CASNRLAGENEQFF. CDR3 in DNA: TGTGCCAGCAACAGACTAGCGGGAGAAAATGAGCAGTTCTTC. The chain uses TRBV7-8 and TRBJ2-1; 12 nucleotides agree with TRBD2. This CDR3 spans 14 amino acids. CDR1 and CDR2 (germline): SGHVS, FQNEAQ. Germline trimming cut 7 bases from V and 7 bases from J; bases unmatched to any gene: 5.

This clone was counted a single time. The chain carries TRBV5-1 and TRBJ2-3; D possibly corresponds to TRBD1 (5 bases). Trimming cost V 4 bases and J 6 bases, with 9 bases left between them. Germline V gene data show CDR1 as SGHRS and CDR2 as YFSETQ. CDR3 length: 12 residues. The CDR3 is CASSPGPDTQYF. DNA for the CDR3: TGCGCCAGCAGCCCAGGGCCCGATACGCAGTATTTT.

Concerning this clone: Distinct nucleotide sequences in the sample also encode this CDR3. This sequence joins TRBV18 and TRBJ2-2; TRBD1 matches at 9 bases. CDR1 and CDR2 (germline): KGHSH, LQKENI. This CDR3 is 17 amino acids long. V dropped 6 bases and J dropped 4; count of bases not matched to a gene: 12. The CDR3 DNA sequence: TGTGCCAGCTCCCCGAAAGATAGGACAGGGGCCACCGGGGAGCTGTTTTTT. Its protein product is CASSPKDRTGATGELFF.

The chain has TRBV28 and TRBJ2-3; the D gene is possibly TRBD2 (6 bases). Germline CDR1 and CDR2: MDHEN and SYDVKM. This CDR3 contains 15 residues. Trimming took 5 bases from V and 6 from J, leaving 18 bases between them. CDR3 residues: CASSPNRDSGDTQYF. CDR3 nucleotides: TGTGCCAGCAGTCCCAACCGGGACTCTGGGGATACGCAGTATTTT.

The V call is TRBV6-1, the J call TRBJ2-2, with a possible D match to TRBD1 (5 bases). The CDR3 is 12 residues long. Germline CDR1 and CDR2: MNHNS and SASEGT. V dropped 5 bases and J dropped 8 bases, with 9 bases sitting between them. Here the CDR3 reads CASSHRQGELFF. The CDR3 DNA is TGTGCCAGCAGTCACCGACAGGGGGAGCTGTTTTTT.

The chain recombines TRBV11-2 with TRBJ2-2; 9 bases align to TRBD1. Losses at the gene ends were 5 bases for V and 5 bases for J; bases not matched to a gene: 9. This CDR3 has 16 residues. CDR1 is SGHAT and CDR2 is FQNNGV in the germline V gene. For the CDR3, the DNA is TGTGCCAGCAGCCCCACCGGGACAGGGTATACCGGGGAGCTGTTTTTT. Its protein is CASSPTGTGYTGELFF.

The CDR3: CASSLDRHYGYTF. The CDR3 coding sequence is TGTGCCAGCAGCTTGGACAGGCACTATGGCTACACCTTC. The gene calls are TRBV5-7 and TRBJ1-2, with D perhaps matching TRBD1 (5 bases). TRBV5-7 is annotated as an ORF whose role is uncertain. Trimming removed 0 bases at V and 3 bases at J, with 6 bases between. This CDR3 contains 13 residues.

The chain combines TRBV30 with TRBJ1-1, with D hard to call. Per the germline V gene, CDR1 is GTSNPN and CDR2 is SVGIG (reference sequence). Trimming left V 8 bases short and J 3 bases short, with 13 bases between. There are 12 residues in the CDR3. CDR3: CAAEADDTEAFF. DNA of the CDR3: TGTGCCGCCGAGGCGGATGACACTGAAGCTTTCTTT.

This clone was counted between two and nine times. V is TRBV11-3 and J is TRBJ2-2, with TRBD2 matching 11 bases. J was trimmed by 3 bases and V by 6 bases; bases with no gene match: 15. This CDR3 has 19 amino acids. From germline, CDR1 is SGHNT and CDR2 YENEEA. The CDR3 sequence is CASRDRSGRGFKDTGELFF. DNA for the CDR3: TGTGCCAGCAGGGACCGTAGCGGGAGGGGATTCAAGGACACCGGGGAGCTGTTTTTT.

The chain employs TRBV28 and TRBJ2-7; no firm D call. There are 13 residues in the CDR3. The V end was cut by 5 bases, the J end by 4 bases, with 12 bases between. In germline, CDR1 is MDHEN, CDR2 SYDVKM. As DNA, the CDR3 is TGTGCCAGCAGTACCCCCCCTAGATACGAGCAGTACTTC. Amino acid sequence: CASSTPPRYEQYF.